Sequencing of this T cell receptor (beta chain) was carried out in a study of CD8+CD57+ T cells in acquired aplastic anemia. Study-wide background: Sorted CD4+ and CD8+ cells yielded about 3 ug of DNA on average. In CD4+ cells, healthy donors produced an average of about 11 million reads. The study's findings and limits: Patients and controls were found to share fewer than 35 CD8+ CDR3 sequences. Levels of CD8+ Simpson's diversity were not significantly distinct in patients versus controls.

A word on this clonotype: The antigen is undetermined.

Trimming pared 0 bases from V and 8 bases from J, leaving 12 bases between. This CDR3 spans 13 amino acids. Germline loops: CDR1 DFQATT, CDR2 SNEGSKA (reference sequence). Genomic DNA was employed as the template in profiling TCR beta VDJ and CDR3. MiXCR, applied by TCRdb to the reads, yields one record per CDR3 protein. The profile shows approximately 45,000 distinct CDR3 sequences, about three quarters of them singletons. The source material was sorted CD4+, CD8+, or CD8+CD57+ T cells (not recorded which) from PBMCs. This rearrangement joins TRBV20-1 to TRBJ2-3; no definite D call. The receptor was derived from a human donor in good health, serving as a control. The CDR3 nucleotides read TGCAGTGCTAGAGATCCTACCCTGGGTACGCAGTATTTT. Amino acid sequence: CSARDPTLGTQYF.